Listed below are T cell receptor beta chains from one sample, sequenced in a study of cytomegalovirus exposure and HLA in healthy donors. Profiled with immunoSEQ multiplex PCR; TCRdb holds only in-frame clones, not every one. The sample shows 100,000 or so clones, about 80% of them seen only once. What was sequenced was PBMCs. The receptors derive from a human donor in good health. Both conserved end residues are part of each CDR3. D genes are given only for firm matches. Not all rows give a size; the values are once, few, many and, for expanded clones, a class.

j_call,clone_size,v_call,d_call,cdr3_aa,cdr3_nt
TRBJ2-1,.,TRBV28,TRBD2,CASSISGGAFEQFF,TGTGCCAGCAGTATTAGCGGGGGGGCGTTTGAGCAGTTCTTC
TRBJ2-2,.,TRBV5-4,TRBD2,CASSLAPSGRGSGELFF,TGTGCCAGCAGCTTGGCCCCTAGCGGGAGAGGTTCGGGGGAGCTGTTTTTT
TRBJ2-1,once,TRBV21-1,.,CASSKQGLGGESRGVTTRNEQFF,TGTGCCAGCAGCAAACAGGGATTGGGGGGTGAAAGCCGCGGGGTAACTACTCGGAATGAGCAGTTCTTC
TRBJ1-5,.,TRBV6-5,.,CASSFRGRNQPQHF,TGTGCCAGCTCGTTTCGGGGTAGAAATCAGCCCCAGCATTTT
TRBJ2-1,.,TRBV4-2,TRBD2,CASSPGLADLHEPGEQFF,TGTGCCAGCAGCCCGGGACTAGCGGACTTACATGAACCCGGGGAGCAGTTCTTC
TRBJ1-2,few,TRBV18,TRBD1,CASSPSGTGDGYTF,TGTGCCAGCTCACCTTCCGGGACAGGGGATGGCTACACCTTC
TRBJ1-1,.,TRBV6-6,TRBD1,CASSPTGGNTEAFF,TGTGCCAGCAGTCCGACAGGGGGGAACACTGAAGCTTTCTTT
TRBJ1-5,.,TRBV28,TRBD1,CASSTSFITGVVNNQPQHF,TGTGCCAGCAGTACCTCATTCATCACAGGGGTAGTTAACAATCAGCCCCAGCATTTT
TRBJ1-5,.,TRBV5-6,TRBD1,CASSFFQGVNQPQHF,TGTGCCAGCAGCTTCTTTCAGGGGGTCAATCAGCCCCAGCATTTT
TRBJ2-1,.,TRBV7-3,.,CASSLIPGGEQFF,TGTGCCAGCAGCTTAATTCCCGGGGGTGAGCAGTTCTTC